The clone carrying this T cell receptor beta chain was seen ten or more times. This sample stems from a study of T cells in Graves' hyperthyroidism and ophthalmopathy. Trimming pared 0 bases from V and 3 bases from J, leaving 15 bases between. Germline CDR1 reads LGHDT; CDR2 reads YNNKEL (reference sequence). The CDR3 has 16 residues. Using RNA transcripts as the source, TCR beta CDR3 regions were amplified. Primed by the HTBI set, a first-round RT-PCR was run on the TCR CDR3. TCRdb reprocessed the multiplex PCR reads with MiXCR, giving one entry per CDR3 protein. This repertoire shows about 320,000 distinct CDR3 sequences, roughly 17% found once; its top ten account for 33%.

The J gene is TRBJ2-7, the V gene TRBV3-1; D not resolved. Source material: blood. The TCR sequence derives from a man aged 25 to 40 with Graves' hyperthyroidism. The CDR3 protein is CASSQEGDGRLYEQYF. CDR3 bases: TGTGCCAGCAGCCAAGAAGGCGACGGCAGGCTCTACGAGCAGTACTTC.